This T cell receptor (beta chain) was sequenced during a study of T cells in Graves' hyperthyroidism and ophthalmopathy. General study points: Blood held most thyroid clonotypes expanded above 0.001 frequency. Separation of ophthalmopathy from stable hyperthyroidism was achieved by a 13 V-J model.

In the case of this clonotype: Its antigen is still unknown.

RNA transcripts yielded amplified TCR beta CDR3 regions. Researchers ran a first-round RT-PCR on the TCR CDR3 using the HTBI primer set. TCRdb re-derived calls from the multiplex PCR reads in MiXCR, one entry per CDR3 protein. Seen here are 500,000 to 800,000 distinct CDR3 sequences, approximately 42% observed once, and the top ten hold less than 9.5%. The V gene's germline CDR1 is SGHRS and CDR2 YFSETQ. Trimming removed 3 bases from V and 5 bases from J; junction bases left unmatched: 9. The CDR3 has 16 residues. The sequence derives from an adult man with Graves' disease, either hyperthyroidism or ophthalmopathy (not recorded which). Sequences were obtained from peripheral blood or thyroid tissue (not recorded which). The chain employs TRBV5-1 and TRBJ1-4; 8 bases are a match to TRBD1. The CDR3 is CASSSSGQVSNEKLFF. CDR3 nucleotides: TGCGCCAGCAGCTCTTCGGGACAGGTTTCAAATGAAAAACTGTTTTTT. Full variable domain (missing parts from reference TRBV5-1 and TRBJ1-4): KAGVTQTPRYLIKTRGQQVTLSCSPISGHRSVSWYQQTPGQGLQFLFEYFSETQRNKGNFPGRFSGRQFSNSRSEMNVSTLELGDSALYLCASSSSGQVSNEKLFFGSGTQLSVL.